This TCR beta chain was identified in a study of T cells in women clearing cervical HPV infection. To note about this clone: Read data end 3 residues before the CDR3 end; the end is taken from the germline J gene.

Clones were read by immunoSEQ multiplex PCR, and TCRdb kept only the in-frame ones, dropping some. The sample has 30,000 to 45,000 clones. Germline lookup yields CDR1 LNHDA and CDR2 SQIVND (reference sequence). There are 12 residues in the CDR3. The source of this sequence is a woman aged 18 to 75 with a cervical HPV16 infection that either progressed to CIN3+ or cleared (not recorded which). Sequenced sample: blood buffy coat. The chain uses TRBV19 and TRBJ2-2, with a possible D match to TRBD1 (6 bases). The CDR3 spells CASSLRGSPLFF. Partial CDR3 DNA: TGTGCCAGTAGTCTCAGGGGTTCACCG.